This paragraph covers one T cell receptor (beta chain) sequence. This clone was seen only a few times. This clone's antigen is unknown. It has no much larger one-base neighbor in the sample; base qualities were not kept. Library preparation was by the immunoSEQ multiplex PCR assay. For the multiplex PCR, a mixture combining 60 forward primers for TCR Vbeta segments and 13 reverse primers for TCR Jbeta segments was used. Amplification of the CDR3 region of rearranged TCR beta genes was performed with a multiplex PCR assay on genomic DNA. Amplified TCR beta libraries were sequenced as 87-base-pair reads on the Illumina HiSeq System. The paper's processing steps were these. Across the 500 to 700 repertoires, a later analysis counted roughly 84 million unique TCR beta chains, roughly 11 million of which were shared by at least two donors. To remove PCR and sequencing errors, raw reads were error-corrected and collapsed into unique sequences using a nearest-neighbor algorithm that merged closely related sequences. CDR3 sequences were aligned to IMGT reference sequences to assign V, D and J gene segments. Each retained sequence needed at least a six-nucleotide match to both a V gene segment and a J gene segment. Rearrangements were called productive when the CDR3 lacked stop codons and stayed in frame with V and J; all others were non-productive. Following IMGT convention, CDR3 was defined as the stretch from the second conserved V-encoded cysteine to the conserved J-encoded phenylalanine. In an earlier analysis of 550 to 650 of the donors, sequences lacking an unambiguous match to a single V gene segment were excluded. In an earlier analysis of several hundred of the donors, V segments were called functional above 56.7% productive rearrangements and were called segregating when the between-donor standard deviation exceeded 5%. A statistical classification framework was developed to diagnose cytomegalovirus status using the catalog of TCR beta chain sequences. In a later analysis, TCR nucleotide sequences were compared against IMGT/GENE-DB human TR gene sequences so that V and J genes could be assigned. Using the TCRdist pipeline, a later analysis assigned CDR3 sequences along with most-parsimonious VDJ recombination scenarios. A later analysis defined each TCR beta chain by its CDR3 amino acid sequence plus V-gene family, and excluded reads lacking a unique V-gene family. As a way to deal with suspected cross-contamination and a sequencing artifact, a later analysis dropped hundreds of nucleotide sequences that were highly shared and had low generation probability. In a later analysis, a clonal expansion index was calculated for each public chain from normalized within-repertoire ranks of inferred template counts. In a later analysis, generation probabilities were computed using a VDJ recombination model fitted to out-of-frame rearrangements, and the results were checked against IGoR. In a later analysis, TCR-TCR, TCR-HLA and TCR-CMV co-occurrence was scored with hypergeometric tests, and a repertoire-size bias correction was applied to TCR pairs. False discovery rates were estimated in a later analysis by permuting HLA or CMV assignments 20 times. In a later analysis, co-occurring TCRs were grouped using DBSCAN, and TCRdist sequence similarity was added for clustering within HLA-allele-positive subsets. For co-occurrence clustering, repertoires with fewer than 30,000 or more than 120,000 public chains were excluded, along with four or five repertoires with anomalous nucleotide sharing. TCRdb mirrors the immuneACCESS table, restricted to in-frame sequences. Some clones are absent from its copies; in checked studies, under half trace to an unresolved V gene, and the reason for the others is unknown. The V and J calls and clone size come from that table; D and trimming were worked out from the DNA. Recorded for this sample are roughly 130,000 clones; over 60% of them occurred a single time. Clones ranked in the top ten supply approximately 6.5% of the sample.

This entry comes from a study of cytomegalovirus exposure and HLA in healthy donors (dated by TCRdb to 2017 to 2019). Broadly, across the study: An earlier analysis of several hundred of the donors reported 250 to 300 Gb of sequence data and about 120 million unique TCR beta sequences obtained from approximately 180 million T cells. Approximately 300 gigabases of sequencing data and approximately 91 million unique TCR sequences made up an early release that covered approximately 700 HLA-typed donors. The T cell repertoires of 670 or so subjects were profiled by immunosequencing and related to cytomegalovirus serostatus. A separate validation cohort of 100 to 150 different subjects was used in addition to the 666-subject first cohort. The number of typed donors differed by locus: roughly 629-640 for A, B, C, DRB1 and DQB1; 522 for DQA1; 606 for DPA1; and around 470 for DPB1. Donor age, sex, ethnicity and CMV serostatus were compiled together with the repertoire data. The genetic ancestry cluster associated with self-reported Caucasian donors included about 84% of the approximately 410 genotyped donors. On average, around 200,000 unique TCR beta nucleotide sequences were sequenced per donor among about 400 genotyped donors of the cohort, with roughly 18% of those sequences being non-productive. HLA typing covered class I and class II loci at four-digit resolution. High-throughput TCR immunosequencing, statistical association of individual TCRs with disease status, and machine learning were combined to predict cytomegalovirus infection status. To decide whether each TCR beta V gene segment behaved as functional or pseudogenic, an earlier analysis of approximately 590 of the donors relied on high-throughput TCR beta sequencing. Rather than using new phenotypic data, the later analysis identified candidate immune exposures from TCR beta sequences and from how often those sequences occurred across donors. To study patterns of TCR occurrence, a later analysis re-analyzed previously published TCR beta repertoires from just over 650 donors and added high-resolution HLA genotyping. Roughly 5 DR-DQ haplotypes were treated as single units for association and clustering because of strong linkage in the cohort. Every discovery cohort repertoire had been produced on one sequencing platform. A later genetic analysis used genome-wide SNP genotypes for about 60% of the roughly 700 donors, treating that subset as a discovery cohort. The study aimed to test whether cataloging public T cell receptors could reveal signatures of past pathogen exposure.

On the study overall, not on this receptor specifically: In an earlier analysis of several hundred of the donors, most TCR beta V segments were observed in productive rearrangements about 87% or about 30% of the time, broadly matching IMGT annotations. In both the original and validation cohorts, the classifier was reported to diagnose cytomegalovirus status with high specificity and sensitivity. In a later analysis, HLA-associated TCR beta chains were found to be more clonally expanded and to have lower generation probabilities than equally common non-associated chains. Most CMV-associated TCR beta chains appeared to be HLA-restricted in a later analysis, and the HLA associations seemed to be driven largely by CMV exposure. Across donors, most TCR sequences were observed very rarely, whereas some public TCRs were present in many individuals. Because counts were too low, about 17 rarely observed V segments, including chromosome 9 orphons, were excluded from the earlier analysis of some 540 of the donors. V-gene and J-gene trimming of TCR beta chains was associated with a missense DCLRE1C variant in a later genetic analysis, and the association was replicated in an independent cohort. Sequencing depth was assumed to be roughly uniform across donors in the presence/absence analyses, though that assumption may not hold. The study listed around 160 TCR beta chains as associated with cytomegalovirus. According to a later analysis, parvovirus B19, influenza, CMV and Epstein-Barr virus appeared linked to several top co-occurrence clusters. In a later analysis, the rate of TCR association differed among HLA loci, with DRB1 alleles having the most associated TCRs and HLA-C alleles having the fewest. When HLA alleles, especially DR and DQ, strongly co-occurred, TCR associations were difficult to assign to individual alleles. Some IMGT-functional V segments, including TRBV6-2 and TRBV6-3, could not be told apart with the 87-base-pair reads, so those segments were excluded. In vitro tests confirmed that a few of the cytomegalovirus-associated TCR beta chains recognize cytomegalovirus antigens. A group of highly shared sequence variants was considered likely to be a technical artifact of the sequencing pipeline. The cohort was sequenced for TCR beta chains only, and without alpha or paired-chain data the features that could be detected were limited. Because some donors lacked HLA typing at each locus, the association tests relied only on the typed subset. At a false discovery rate of 0.05, a later analysis linked around 15,000 TCR beta sequences to specific HLA alleles. A further reported finding was that TCR beta sequences accurately predicted the HLA-A and HLA-B alleles for most subjects in the first cohort. The only immune exposure information available for the cohort was CMV serostatus. A later genetic analysis reported fewer N-insertions in productive TCRs among donors in an Asian-associated ancestry cluster than the roughly 620-donor mean. It was suggested by the authors that the approach could potentially be generalized to other disease states and immunological phenotypes. Linkage disequilibrium might explain the correlated functional status among segregating V segments, but an unknown experimental factor could not be ruled out.

Per the germline V gene (reference sequence), SEHNR is the CDR1 and FQNEAQ is the CDR2. Relative to germline, V is missing 5 bases and J is missing 4 bases, with 7 bases of the junction outside any gene match. Measured from the cysteine to the phenylalanine, the CDR3 is 14 residues long. The only DNA kept is the CDR3, 42 bases in frame from the first base. The cohort comprised under 700 healthy bone marrow donors. Cohort members were all nominally healthy when sampled, although unrecorded immune exposures were likely present. The donor was CMV seronegative and was included in the group of over 300 seronegative cohort members. Each donor provided a peripheral blood sample, and peripheral blood mononuclear cells were used for TCR beta sequencing. Genomic DNA extraction from the blood cell samples was performed with the Qiagen DNeasy Blood Extraction Kit.

What was sequenced was PBMCs. The chain uses TRBV7-9 and TRBJ2-7; a stretch of 8 junction bases matches TRBD2. This TCR was recovered from an older woman in good health and CMV-seronegative. At the DNA level, the sequence is TGTGCCAGCAGCCCCGGGGGGGGCCAATACGAGCAGTACTTC. It translates as CASSPGGGQYEQYF.